This T cell receptor beta chain emerged from a study of blood T cell repertoires in COVID-19. Study context: Acute and convalescent COVID-19 specimens originated in the United States, Italy and Spain.

This clone has ten or more counts. J was trimmed by 7 bases and V by 4 bases; bases with no gene match: 15. Germline assignment: CDR1 SQVTM and CDR2 ANQGSEA. This CDR3 has 16 amino acids. How the authors handled the data: Scientists estimated how many nucleated cells there were by amplifying reference gene primers. Measured with immunoSEQ multiplex PCR; TCRdb has only the in-frame clones, and not every one. Clone size and the V and J calls come from that table; the DNA yielded D and trimming. The sample shows roughly 410,000 clones, over 75% of them seen only once. It was during active infection that Seattle patients were enrolled and then longitudinally followed.

The sequence came from a woman in her sixties with COVID-19, enrolled during active disease. Sequenced: peripheral blood. The J gene is TRBJ1-1, the V gene TRBV29-1; 10 bases match TRBD1. CDR3 loop: CSVVRGRDRGFDEAFF. The CDR3, as DNA: TGCAGCGTTGTCCGGGGGAGGGACAGGGGCTTTGATGAAGCTTTCTTT.